This T cell receptor beta chain appears in the sequencing data of a study of blood T cell repertoires in COVID-19. Study background: The United States, Italy and Spain were the sources of the acute and convalescent COVID-19 samples. PBMCs, B-cell-depleted T cells, or T cells were the source of the cDNA or gDNA that made up the material.

In the source study's methods: Reference gene primer amplification in the assay estimated nucleated cell counts. Libraries were prepared by immunoSEQ multiplex PCR; TCRdb keeps only in-frame clonotypes and omits some of them. From that table come the V and J calls and clone size; the DNA was used to work out D and trimming. The sample includes about 89,000 clones, 80% of them seen just once. This clone came up a few times. This CDR3 contains 15 residues. Germline V gene sequence: CDR1 LNHDA, CDR2 SQIVND (reference sequence). J gave up 2 bases and V 10 bases, and 10 bases lay outside the gene matches. This rearrangement joins TRBV19 to TRBJ1-5, with 8 nucleotides matching TRBD1. The TCR was taken from a woman older than 75 with acute or convalescent COVID-19. Sequenced input: peripheral blood. The CDR3 spells CATGKVDRGNQPQHF. The CDR3 bases are TGTGCCACTGGTAAGGTGGACAGGGGCAATCAGCCCCAGCATTTT.